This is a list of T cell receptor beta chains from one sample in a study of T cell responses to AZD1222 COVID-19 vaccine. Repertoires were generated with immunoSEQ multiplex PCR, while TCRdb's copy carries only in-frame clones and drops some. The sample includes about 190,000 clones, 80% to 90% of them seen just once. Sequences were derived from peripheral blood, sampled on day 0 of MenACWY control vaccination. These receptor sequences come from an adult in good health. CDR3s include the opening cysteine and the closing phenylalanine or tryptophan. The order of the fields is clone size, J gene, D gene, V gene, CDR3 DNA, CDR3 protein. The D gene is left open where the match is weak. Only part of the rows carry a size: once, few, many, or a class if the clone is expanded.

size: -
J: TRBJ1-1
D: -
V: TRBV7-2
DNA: TGTGCCAGCAGCTTAGTAAGTCGGGGAGGTGAAGCTTTCTTT
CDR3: CASSLVSRGGEAFF

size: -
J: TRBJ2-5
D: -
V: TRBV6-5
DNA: TGTGCCAGCAGCCTCCTATACCAAGAGACCCAGTACTTC
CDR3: CASSLLYQETQYF

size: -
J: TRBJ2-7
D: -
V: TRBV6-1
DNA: TGTGCCAGCAGTGAAGCGCTTTTGGGGGAGCAGTACTTC
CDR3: CASSEALLGEQYF

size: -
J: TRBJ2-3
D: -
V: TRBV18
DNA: TGTGCCAGCTCACCACCTCTAACCTTATCCTCGGATACGCAGTATTTT
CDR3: CASSPPLTLSSDTQYF

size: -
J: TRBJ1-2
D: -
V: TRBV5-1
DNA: TGCGCCAGCAGCTTGGATCCCTCAGCTAACTATGGCTACACCTTC
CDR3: CASSLDPSANYGYTF

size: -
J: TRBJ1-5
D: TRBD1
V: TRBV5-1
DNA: TGCGCCAGCACCTTGACCCGACAGGGAAGGGACAATCAGCCCCAGCATTTT
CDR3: CASTLTRQGRDNQPQHF

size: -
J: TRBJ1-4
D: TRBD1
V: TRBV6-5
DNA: TGTGCCAGCAGTTATGACAGGGGCAGAGGAAATGAAAAACTGTTTTTT
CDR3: CASSYDRGRGNEKLFF

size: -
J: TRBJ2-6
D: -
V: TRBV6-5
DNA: TGTGCCAGCAGTTACTCAACCTCTGGGGCCAACGTCCTGACTTTC
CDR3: CASSYSTSGANVLTF

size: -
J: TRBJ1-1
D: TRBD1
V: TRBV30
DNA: TGTGCCTGGACGGGACAGAGCAACACTGAAGCTTTCTTT
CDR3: CAWTGQSNTEAFF

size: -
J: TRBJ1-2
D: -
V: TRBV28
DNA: TGTGCCAGCAGTTCTGGACAGCTCCACTATGGCTACACCTTC
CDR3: CASSSGQLHYGYTF

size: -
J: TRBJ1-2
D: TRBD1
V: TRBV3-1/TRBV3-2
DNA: TGTGCCAGCAGCCAAGAGGACATACAGGGGGCAAATGGCTACACCTTC
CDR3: CASSQEDIQGANGYTF

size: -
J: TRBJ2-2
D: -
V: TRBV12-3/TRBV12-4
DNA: TGTGCCAGCAGTTTTGGGGGCGCCGGGGAGCTGTTTTTT
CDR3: CASSFGGAGELFF

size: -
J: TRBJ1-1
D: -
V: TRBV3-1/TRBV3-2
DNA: TGTGCCAGCAGCCAAGAGAGGTTCACCGGAGCTTTCTTT
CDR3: CASSQERFTGAFF

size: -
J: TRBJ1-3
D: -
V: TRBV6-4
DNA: TGTGCCACCCCGGAATTTCTCTCTGGAAACACCATATATTTT
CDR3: CATPEFLSGNTIYF

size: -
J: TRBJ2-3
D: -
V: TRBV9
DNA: TGTGCCAGCAGCGTACGGGCGGGTGTTGGGGTTTCAGATACGCAGTATTTT
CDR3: CASSVRAGVGVSDTQYF

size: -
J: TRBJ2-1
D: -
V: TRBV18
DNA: TGTGCCAGCTCACCCCGCGGGCCCTACAATGAGCAGTTCTTC
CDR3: CASSPRGPYNEQFF

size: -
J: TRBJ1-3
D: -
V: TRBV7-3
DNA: TGTGCCAGCAGCCCAGACTCTAGCTCTGGAAACACCATATATTTT
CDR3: CASSPDSSSGNTIYF

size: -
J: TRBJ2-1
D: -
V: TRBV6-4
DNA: TGTGCCAGCAGTACAGAGGACTACAATGAGCAGTTCTTC
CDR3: CASSTEDYNEQFF

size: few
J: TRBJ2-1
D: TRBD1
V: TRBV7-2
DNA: TGTGCCAGCAGCCCGAGACAGGGGTACAATGAGCAGTTCTTC
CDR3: CASSPRQGYNEQFF

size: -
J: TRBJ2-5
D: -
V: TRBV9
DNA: TGTGCCAGCAGCGTAGGGTCATACCACAATCAAGAGACCCAGTACTTC
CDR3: CASSVGSYHNQETQYF

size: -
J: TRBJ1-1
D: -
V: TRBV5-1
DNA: TGCGCCAGCAGCTTGTTGGGGGAAAACACTGAAGCTTTCTTT
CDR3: CASSLLGENTEAFF

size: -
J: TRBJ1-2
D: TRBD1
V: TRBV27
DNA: TGTGCCAGCAGCCGGGACAGTATCTATGGCTACACCTTC
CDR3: CASSRDSIYGYTF

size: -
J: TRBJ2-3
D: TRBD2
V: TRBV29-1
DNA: TGCAGCGTTGGAGCCCTAAGACTAGCGGCCACAGATACGCAGTATTTT
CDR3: CSVGALRLAATDTQYF

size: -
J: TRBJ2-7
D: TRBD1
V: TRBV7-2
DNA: TGTGCCAGCACCCCGGACAGGCTCTCGTACGAGCAGTACTTC
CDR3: CASTPDRLSYEQYF

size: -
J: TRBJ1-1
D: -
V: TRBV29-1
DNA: TGCAGCTCATGGACGAACACTGAAGCTTTCTTT
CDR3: CSSWTNTEAFF

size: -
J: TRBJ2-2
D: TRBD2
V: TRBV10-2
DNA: TGCGCCAGCGGAGTGAGACTAGCGGGAGCGATCGGGGAGCTGTTTTTT
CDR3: CASGVRLAGAIGELFF

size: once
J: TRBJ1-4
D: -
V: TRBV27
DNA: TGTGCCAGCAGTTTATTAGGAGCTAATGAAAAACTGTTTTTT
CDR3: CASSLLGANEKLFF

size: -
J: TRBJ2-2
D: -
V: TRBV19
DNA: TGTGCCAGTAGTAAGGCAGGGAGCCCCGGGGAGCTGTTTTTT
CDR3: CASSKAGSPGELFF

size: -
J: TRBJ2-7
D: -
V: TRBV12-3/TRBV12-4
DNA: TGTGCCAGCAGTTTTGCAGGGCCCCTCGAGCAGTACTTC
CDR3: CASSFAGPLEQYF

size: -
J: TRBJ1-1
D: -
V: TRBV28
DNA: TGTGCCAGCAGTTTCAGGGGCCCTGAAGCTTTCTTT
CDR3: CASSFRGPEAFF

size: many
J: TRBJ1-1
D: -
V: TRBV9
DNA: TGTGCCAGCAGCGTAGCCGGAGCCCCGAACACTGAAGCTTTCTTT
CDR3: CASSVAGAPNTEAFF

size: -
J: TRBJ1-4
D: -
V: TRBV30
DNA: TGTGCCTGGAGAACCCCGGGAGCAACTAATGAAAAACTGTTTTTT
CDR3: CAWRTPGATNEKLFF

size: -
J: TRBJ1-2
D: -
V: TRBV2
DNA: TGTGCCACCCTTAGAGGGGGTAACTATGGCTACACCTTC
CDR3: CATLRGGNYGYTF

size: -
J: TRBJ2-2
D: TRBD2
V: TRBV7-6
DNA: TGTGCCAGCAGCGGTAGCGGGAGGGCCGAAAGCGGGGAGCTGTTTTTT
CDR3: CASSGSGRAESGELFF

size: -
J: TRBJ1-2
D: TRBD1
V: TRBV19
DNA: TGTGCCAGTAGTATCGACAGGGGGCATGGCTACACCTTC
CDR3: CASSIDRGHGYTF